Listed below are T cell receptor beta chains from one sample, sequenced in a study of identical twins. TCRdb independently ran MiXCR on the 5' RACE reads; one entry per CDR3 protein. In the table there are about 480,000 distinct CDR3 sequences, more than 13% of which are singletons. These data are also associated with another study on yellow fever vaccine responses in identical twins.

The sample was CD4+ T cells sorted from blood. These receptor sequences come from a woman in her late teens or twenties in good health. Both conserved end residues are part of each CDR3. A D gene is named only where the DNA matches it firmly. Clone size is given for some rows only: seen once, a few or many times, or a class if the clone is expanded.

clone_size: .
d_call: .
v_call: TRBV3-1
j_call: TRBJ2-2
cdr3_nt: TGTGCCAGCCTACGGGATCCGGGGACCGGGGAGCTGTTTTTT
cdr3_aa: CASLRDPGTGELFF

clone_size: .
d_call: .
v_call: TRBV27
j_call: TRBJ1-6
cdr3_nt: TGTGCCAGCAGTTCGAGGACTATAGGCGATTCACCCCTCCACTTT
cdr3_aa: CASSSRTIGDSPLHF

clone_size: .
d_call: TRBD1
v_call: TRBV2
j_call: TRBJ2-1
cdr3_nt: TGTGCCAGCACCTCGACAGGGGACAATGAGCAGTTCTTC
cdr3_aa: CASTSTGDNEQFF

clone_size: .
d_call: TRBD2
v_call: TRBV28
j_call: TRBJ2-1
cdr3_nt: TGTGCCAGCAGTGGTACGGGACTAGGTGGGAATGAGCAGTTCTTC
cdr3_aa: CASSGTGLGGNEQFF

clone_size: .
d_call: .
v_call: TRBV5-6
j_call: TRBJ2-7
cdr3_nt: TGTGCCAGCAGCAAGAGACCGTCCTACGAGCAGTACTTC
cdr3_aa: CASSKRPSYEQYF

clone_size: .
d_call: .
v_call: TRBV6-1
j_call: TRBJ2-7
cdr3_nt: TGTGCCAGCAGAGCAGCGTCTCTACAGACCTACGAGCAGTACTTC
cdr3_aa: CASRAASLQTYEQYF

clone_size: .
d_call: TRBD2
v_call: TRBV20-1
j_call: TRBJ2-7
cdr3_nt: TGCAGTGCCCACAGGGCGACTAGCGGGACATACGAGCAGTACTTC
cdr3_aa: CSAHRATSGTYEQYF

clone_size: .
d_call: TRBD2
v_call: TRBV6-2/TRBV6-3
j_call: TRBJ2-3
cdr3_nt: TGTGCCAGCAGGGACTTGCGGGAGATCGTAGGTACGCAGTATTTT
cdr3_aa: CASRDLREIVGTQYF

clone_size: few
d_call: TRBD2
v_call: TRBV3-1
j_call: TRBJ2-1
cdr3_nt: TGTGCCAGCAGCCAAGCCGGGCTAGCGGGGGGCCACTCCTACAATGAGCAGTTCTTC
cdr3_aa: CASSQAGLAGGHSYNEQFF

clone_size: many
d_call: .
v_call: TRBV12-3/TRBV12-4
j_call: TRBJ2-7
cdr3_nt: TGTGCCAGCAGTTTAGAGCACTACGAGCAGTACTTC
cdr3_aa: CASSLEHYEQYF

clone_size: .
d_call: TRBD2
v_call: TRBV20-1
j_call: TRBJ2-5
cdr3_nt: TGCAGTGCTAGCCAGAGCGGGAGCAAGAAAGAGACCCAGTACTTC
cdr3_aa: CSASQSGSKKETQYF

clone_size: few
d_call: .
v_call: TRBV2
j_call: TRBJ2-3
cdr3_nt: TGTGCCAGGACTTCAGTTCTACAAGATAGCACAGATACGCAGTATTTT
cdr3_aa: CARTSVLQDSTDTQYF

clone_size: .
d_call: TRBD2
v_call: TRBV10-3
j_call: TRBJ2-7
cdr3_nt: TGTGCCATCAGTGGACTAGCGGGAGGAGGCGAGCAGTACTTC
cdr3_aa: CAISGLAGGGEQYF

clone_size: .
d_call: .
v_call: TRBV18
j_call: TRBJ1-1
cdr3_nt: TGTGCCAGCTCACCGGACCAGAACACTGAAGCTTTCTTT
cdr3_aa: CASSPDQNTEAFF

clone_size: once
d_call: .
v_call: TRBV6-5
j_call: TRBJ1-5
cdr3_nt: TGTGCCAGCAGTTATTCCTTTGGGAATAATCAGCCCCAGCATTTT
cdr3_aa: CASSYSFGNNQPQHF

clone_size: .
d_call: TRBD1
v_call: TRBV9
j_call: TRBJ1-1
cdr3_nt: TGTGCCAGCAGCGCCGGACAGGGAGACACTGAAGCTTTCTTT
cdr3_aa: CASSAGQGDTEAFF

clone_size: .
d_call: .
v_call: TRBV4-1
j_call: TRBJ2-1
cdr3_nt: TGCGCCAGCAGCCAAGAGCGTAGCGCCTACTCCTACAATGAGCAGTTCTTC
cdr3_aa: CASSQERSAYSYNEQFF

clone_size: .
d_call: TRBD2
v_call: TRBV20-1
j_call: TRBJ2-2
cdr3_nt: TGCAGTGCTAGACGACTAGCGGGAGCCACCGGGGAGCTGTTTTTT
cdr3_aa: CSARRLAGATGELFF

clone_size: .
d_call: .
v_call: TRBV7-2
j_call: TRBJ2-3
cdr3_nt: TGTGCCAGCAGCTGGTTCGCAGATACGCAGTATTTT
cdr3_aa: CASSWFADTQYF

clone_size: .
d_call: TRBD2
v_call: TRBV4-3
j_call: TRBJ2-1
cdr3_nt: TGCGCCAGCAGCCATTTCCCCCTAGCGGGAGAGTTCTTC
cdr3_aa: CASSHFPLAGEFF

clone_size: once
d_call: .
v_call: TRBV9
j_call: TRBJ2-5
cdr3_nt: TGTGCCAGCAGCGTAGGCTCCAGGGGGGAAGAGACCCAGTACTTC
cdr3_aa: CASSVGSRGEETQYF

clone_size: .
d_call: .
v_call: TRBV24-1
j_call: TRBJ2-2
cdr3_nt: TGTGCCACCGCACAGGGTAGGAACGGGGAGCTGTTTTTT
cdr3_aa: CATAQGRNGELFF

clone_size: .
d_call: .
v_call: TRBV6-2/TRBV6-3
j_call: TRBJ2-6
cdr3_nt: TGTGCCAGCAAGTTGGGGGTCCAATCCTCTGGGGCCAACGTCCTGACTTTC
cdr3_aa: CASKLGVQSSGANVLTF

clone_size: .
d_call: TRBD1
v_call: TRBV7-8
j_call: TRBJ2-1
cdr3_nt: TGTGCCAGCAGCAACCGGGACAGGGGAATCGGTGAGCAGTTCTTC
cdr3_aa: CASSNRDRGIGEQFF

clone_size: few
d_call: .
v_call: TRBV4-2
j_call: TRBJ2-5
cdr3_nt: TGTGCCAGCAGCCAAGAGGACGAGGCGGGATCGGGCCAAGAGACCCAGTACTTC
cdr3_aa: CASSQEDEAGSGQETQYF

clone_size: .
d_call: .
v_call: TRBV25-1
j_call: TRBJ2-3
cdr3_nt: TGTGCCAGCAGTGGCATTATTCACACAGATACGCAGTATTTT
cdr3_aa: CASSGIIHTDTQYF

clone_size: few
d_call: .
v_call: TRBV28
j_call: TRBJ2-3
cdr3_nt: TGTGCCAGCCGAGGTCGGCCGAGCACAGATACGCAGTATTTT
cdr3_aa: CASRGRPSTDTQYF

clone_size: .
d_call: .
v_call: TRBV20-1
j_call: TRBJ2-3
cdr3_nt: TGCAGTGCTAGATTGGTAGATACGCAGTATTTT
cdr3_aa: CSARLVDTQYF

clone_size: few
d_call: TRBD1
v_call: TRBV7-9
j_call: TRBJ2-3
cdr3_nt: TGTGCCAGCAGCCAGAGATCGGGACAGTCTAGCACAGATACGCAGTATTTT
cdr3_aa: CASSQRSGQSSTDTQYF

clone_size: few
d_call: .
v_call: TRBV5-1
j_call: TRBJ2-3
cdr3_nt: TGCGCCAGCAGCTTGCTAGGGGAAGCTAGCACAGATACGCAGTATTTT
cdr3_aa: CASSLLGEASTDTQYF

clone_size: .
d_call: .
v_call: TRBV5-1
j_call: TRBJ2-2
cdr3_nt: TGCGCCAGCGACCTGAACACCGGGGAGCCGTTTTTT
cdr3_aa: CASDLNTGEPFF

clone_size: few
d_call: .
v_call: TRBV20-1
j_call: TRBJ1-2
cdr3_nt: TGCAGTGCTTCGTCAGGGGTCGGCTATGGCTACACCTTC
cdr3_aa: CSASSGVGYGYTF

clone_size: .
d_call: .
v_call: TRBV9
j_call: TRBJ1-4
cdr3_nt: TGTGCCAGCAGCGCGAGATCGGGGTGGAATGAAAAACTGTTTTTT
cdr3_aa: CASSARSGWNEKLFF

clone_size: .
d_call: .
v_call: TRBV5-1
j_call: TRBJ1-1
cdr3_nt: TGCGCCAGCAGCTTGGAAAGGGGGAAGAACACTGAAGCTTTCTTT
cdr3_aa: CASSLERGKNTEAFF

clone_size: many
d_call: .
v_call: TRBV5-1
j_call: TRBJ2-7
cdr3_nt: TGCGCCAGCAGCTTCACCGGGTCTCCCTACGAGCAGTACTTC
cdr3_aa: CASSFTGSPYEQYF